Reported below is one TCR beta chain. Which antigen it targets is not known. No qualities accompany the bases; no much larger clone lies one base away. The hyperthyroidism patients were between 18 and 65 years old and newly diagnosed, with a disease duration of less than 2 months. Any patient with an uncontrolled infection, another autoimmune disease, pregnancy or lactation was excluded. Diagnoses were based on clinical symptoms, serum thyroxine and TRAb, thyroid ultrasound and orbital computed tomography. For progressor patients, blood was drawn at the first diagnosis of hyperthyroidism, before any ophthalmopathy symptoms had appeared. PBMCs were separated from 7.5 to 10 ml of fresh peripheral blood using Ficoll-Paque density gradient centrifugation. Patients classed as progressors first received a Graves' hyperthyroidism diagnosis and then went on to develop ophthalmopathy during follow-up. Trizol reagent was used to extract total RNA, and RNA quality was then checked on an Agilent 2100 Bioanalyzer.

This entry is derived from a study of T cells in Graves' hyperthyroidism and ophthalmopathy (dated by TCRdb to about 2019). Regarding the complete study: Peripheral blood samples were taken at initial diagnosis, before any treatment was given. In addition, the study compared T-cell repertoires in thyroid tissue and in blood from 6 or 7 Graves' hyperthyroidism patients. For training and testing, the approximately 92 patients in the discovery cohort were randomly divided in a 7:3 ratio. Following sampling, methimazole starting at 30 mg daily was given to hyperthyroidism patients, and high-dose intravenous methylprednisolone was given to ophthalmopathy patients. To identify distinguishing TCR V-J signatures, a discovery cohort of 95 to 100 patients was used, comprising 40 to 45 with Graves' ophthalmopathy and 57 with stable Graves' hyperthyroidism. Prospective prediction of ophthalmopathy was tested in an independent validation cohort consisting of 18 to 20 hyperthyroidism patients and some 17 patients who later progressed to ophthalmopathy. TCR Vbeta CDR3 sequencing of 135 peripheral blood samples (around 45 ophthalmopathy, about 75 hyperthyroidism and roughly 17 progressor patients) is reported in the paper. Results the study describes overall, beyond this receptor: A 13 V-J signature model separated ophthalmopathy from stable hyperthyroidism, with 87.88% sensitivity and roughly 82% specificity in cross-validation and 80%/75% in testing. In validation, the model predicted progression to ophthalmopathy with approximately 71% sensitivity and less than 80% specificity, a median of 6.5 months before onset. No statistical method was used to fix the sample size in advance, and group allocation was not hidden from the investigators. Most expanded thyroid clonotypes (frequency above 0.001) were also found in blood, which suggests that blood repertoires may mirror thyroid immune responses.

TCR beta CDR3 regions were amplified from RNA transcripts. The TCR CDR3 was subjected to a first round of RT-PCR using the HTBI primer set and the Qiagen OneStep RT-PCR kit. Libraries were constructed in a second round of multiplex PCR, after which size selection and purification were carried out. Sequencing of the libraries was done on an Illumina HiSeq2000 using paired-end 100 bp reads. The paper's data handling went like this. SOAPnuke was used to process the raw data, throwing out any read that contained adapters or uncalled bases, had a mean Phred below 15, or lacked an exact constant-primer or identifier match. High-quality paired reads were merged with COPE v1.2.5, and unique nucleotide sequences were defined as clonotypes. Clonotypes were aligned to IMGT TRBV, TRBD and TRBJ reference segments using MiTCR v1.1. The analysis included only V-J combinations with a frequency above 0.0001, which together covered more than 98% of the repertoires. The TCS score was defined as F50 (clonal expansion) divided by E x V (chaos), with BLOSUM62-based TCRdist calculated between CDR3 peptides within each V-J. Welch's t-statistics and random forest reduced approximately 520 V-J features to about 12, which were used in a naive Bayes classifier (R e1071). TCRdb's own reprocessing of the public reads used fastp at Q25 and MiXCR and kept productive beta chains. Rows with one shared CDR3 protein collapse into an entry with the most common genes and DNA. TCRdb's processing, not the study's, gives the V and J calls here. The sample has about 290,000 distinct CDR3 sequences on record, about an eighth of them singletons. The ten top clones hold approximately 8.6% of the sample.

Sequenced: blood. The receptor's source is a woman in her twenties or thirties with Graves' hyperthyroidism that later progressed to Graves' ophthalmopathy.

The CDR3 corresponds to CASSIMGGWENEQFF. The DNA sequence is TGTGCCAGTAGTATTATGGGGGGCTGGGAAAATGAGCAGTTCTTC. This receptor chain uses TRBV19 and TRBJ2-1; the D gene cannot be resolved beyond TRBD1 or TRBD2, each matching 6 bases. The CDR3 spans 15 residues, from the cysteine through the phenylalanine. Just CDR3 DNA is preserved here, 45 bases in frame from base 1. V sheds 3 bases and J sheds 7 bases, leaving 16 bases between their ends. The germline V gene (reference sequence) provides CDR1 LNHDA and CDR2 SQIVND.